This entry concerns a single T cell receptor (beta chain). Its antigen is currently unknown. This specimen belongs to a study of cytomegalovirus exposure and HLA in healthy donors. Study-level results: Prediction of most subjects' HLA-A and HLA-B alleles by TCR beta sequences was reportedly accurate. A missense DCLRE1C variant was associated with V- and J-gene trimming of TCR beta chains in a later analysis, and an independent cohort replicated the association.

60 Vbeta and 13 Jbeta primers were used in PCR. Assay: immunoSEQ multiplex PCR; the TCRdb copy retains only in-frame clones and omits some. The sample yields 100,000 or so clones, approximately 80% seen once. The CDR3 loop spans 12 amino acids. Looked up from germline, CDR1 is SGHNT and CDR2 is YYREEE (reference sequence). Trimming removed 0 bases at V and 5 bases at J, with 3 bases between. Healthy bone marrow donors supplied every sample. The receptor was derived from a male donor in good health and CMV-seronegative. The sequenced sample was PBMCs. The gene calls are TRBV5-4 and TRBJ1-5; D is unresolved. The CDR3 sequence is CASSLADQPQHF. The CDR3 DNA is TGTGCCAGCAGCTTGGCCGATCAGCCCCAGCATTTT.